This TCR beta chain was sequenced for a study of blood T cells in healthy people across ages. Together with a sample-barcoded 5' primer, a J-beta primer mix was included in a second PCR lasting roughly 6 to 12 cycles. Every sample gave at least 3 million paired-end reads containing CDR3. TCRdb re-called the 5' RACE reads with MiXCR, one entry per CDR3 protein. The profile shows over a million distinct CDR3 sequences, 35% to 55% of them singletons. Points from the study as a whole: When one million T cells were used, diversity estimates were thought to be underestimates.

A note on this clonotype: Its target is unknown.

Donors gave approximately 9.9 milliliters of peripheral blood apiece. Per the germline V gene, CDR1 is MDHEN and CDR2 is SYDVKM. With 9 bases removed from V and 1 base from J, the gap between germline ends came to 10 bases. This CDR3 is built from 12 residues. The V call is TRBV28, the J call TRBJ2-7; D unresolved. This clonotype was obtained from a woman aged 55-75 years in good health. What was sequenced was blood. Written as DNA, the CDR3 is TGTGCCAGTACCGAGTATTCCTACGAGCAGTACTTC. It is translated as CASTEYSYEQYF.